These 25 T cell receptor beta chains originate from one sample sequenced in a study of vaccination effects on CD4 cells after COVID-19. ViraFEST assay sequencing came after antigen-specific CD4+ T cells were expanded with viral peptide pools. Following 10 days of culture, CD4+ T cells were isolated. The person had PCR-confirmed SARS-CoV-2 infection between March and December 2020. Their specific antigens are unknown. Only in-frame clones appear in the TCRdb table, and some are missing; sequencing was by immunoSEQ multiplex PCR. The sample has more than 20,000 clones, roughly two thirds seen once. The sample was CD4+ T cells from PBMCs cultured with SARS-CoV-2 spike peptides, taken before COVID-19 vaccination. The origin of the receptors is a human donor who had a prior SARS-CoV-2 infection.

The chain combines TRBV9 with TRBJ1-1, with 7 nucleotides matching TRBD1. The CDR3 runs 14 residues. CDR1 and CDR2 from the germline V gene are SGDLS and YYNGEE. J lost 3 bases, V lost 0 bases, and 2 bases had no gene match. DNA for the CDR3: TGTGCCAGCAGCGTAGATCAGGGGGACACTGAAGCTTTCTTT. It encodes CASSVDQGDTEAFF.

This clone was seen only once. The chain employs TRBV6-6 and TRBJ1-4; D remains unclear. The germline gives CDR1 MNHNY, CDR2 SVGAGI (reference sequence). Trimming took 6 bases from V and 6 from J, leaving 8 bases between them. This CDR3 spans 12 amino acids. DNA for the CDR3: TGTGCCAGCAGCCGCCTTGATGAAAAACTGTTTTTT. Its translation is CASSRLDEKLFF.

The chain couples TRBV2 to TRBJ1-2; TRBD1 might be the D (6 bases). This CDR3 region has 15 residues. CDR1 and CDR2 (germline): SNHLY, FYNNEI. Trimming cost V 5 bases and J 5 bases, with 18 bases left between them. CDR3 sequence: CASSTGGAPGYGYTF. DNA for the CDR3: TGTGCCAGCAGTACGGGGGGGGCGCCCGGGTATGGCTACACCTTC.

The V gene is TRBV5-4, the J gene TRBJ2-7; no clear D gene. V was cut by 4 bases and J by 1 base, with 18 bases left in between. Germline CDR1 SGHNT, CDR2 YYREEE (reference sequence). This CDR3 has 16 amino acids. The CDR3 nucleotides read TGTGCCAGCAGCCCCGCCCGGCCAGACGGATCCTACGAGCAGTACTTC. It yields the protein CASSPARPDGSYEQYF.

The V call is TRBV6-6, the J call TRBJ2-1; 9 bases map to TRBD2. CDR1 is MNHNY and CDR2 is SVGAGI in the germline V gene (reference sequence). The junction had 9 bases not matched to a gene; V was cut back by 10 bases and J by 2 bases. The CDR3 spans 15 residues. CDR3 nucleotides: TGTGCCACCTTGTCCGGGACTAGCCCCTACAATGAGCAGTTCTTC. Amino acids: CATLSGTSPYNEQFF.

The chain is built from TRBV7-9 and TRBJ1-2; 7 nucleotides line up with TRBD1. CDR3 length equals 15 residues. V shed 7 bases and J 10 bases; nucleotides not matched to a gene: 18. The V gene's germline CDR1 is SEHNR and CDR2 FQNEAQ (reference sequence). The DNA for the CDR3 is TGTGCCAGCACCTCAACGTCGGCGGACAGGATCTACTACACCTTC. Protein: CASTSTSADRIYYTF.

The chain links TRBV11-2 to TRBJ2-7, with D hard to call. Germline lookup yields CDR1 SGHAT and CDR2 FQNNGV. There are 16 residues in the CDR3. The V and J ends lost 1 base and 0 bases respectively, with 13 bases between them. DNA of the CDR3: TGTGCCAGCAGCTTAGGGGCCTGGGGAAGCTCCTACGAGCAGTACTTC. This encodes CASSLGAWGSSYEQYF.

The rearrangement uses TRBV29-1 and TRBJ2-1; 7 nucleotides agree with TRBD2. Per germline, CDR1 SQVTM and CDR2 ANQGSEA. V trimming: 6 bases; J trimming: 5 bases; junction bases outside the gene matches: 16. The CDR3 consists of 16 residues. The CDR3 DNA reads TGCAGCGTATCTGGGAGAGCGGGGAGCGAGGACAATGAGCAGTTCTTC. Amino acids: CSVSGRAGSEDNEQFF.

The rearrangement uses TRBV6-6 and TRBJ2-7; possible D gene TRBD2, 7 bases. In germline, CDR1 is MNHNY, CDR2 SVGAGI (reference sequence). The CDR3 is made up of 13 amino acids. The V and J ends lost 7 bases and 8 bases respectively, with 18 bases between them. DNA for the CDR3: TGTGCCAGCAAGCGGGACACACCTAGCCAGCAGTACTTC. This gives the protein CASKRDTPSQQYF.

V and J are TRBV5-1 and TRBJ1-2, with unresolved D. Germline-derived CDR1 and CDR2 are SGHRS and YFSETQ. CDR3 length: 14 amino acids. Trimming removed 4 bases from V and 0 bases from J, with 10 bases in between. CDR3 sequence reads: CASSPAQTNYGYTF. The CDR3 bases are TGCGCCAGCAGCCCCGCGCAGACTAACTATGGCTACACCTTC.

This clone turned up a few times. In DNA form, the CDR3 reads TGTGCCAGCAGCTTGGCCGCGGATTTTGCAACTAATGAAAAACTGTTTTTT. Amino acid sequence: CASSLAADFATNEKLFF. The rearrangement links TRBV5-5 to TRBJ1-4; D gene ambiguous. The CDR3 runs to 17 residues. The germline V gene encodes CDR1 SGHKS and CDR2 YYEKEE (reference sequence). The V and J ends lost 0 bases and 0 bases respectively, with 12 bases between them.

The chain links TRBV5-4 to TRBJ1-2; D unclear. Between the trimmed V and J ends, which lost 2 bases and 0 bases, there was a span of 14 bases. This CDR3 is built from 16 residues. Germline V gene data show CDR1 as SGHNT and CDR2 as YYREEE (reference sequence). CDR3 coding DNA: TGTGCCAGCAGCTTTCAAAGCGCATTAACTAACTATGGCTACACCTTC. Protein product: CASSFQSALTNYGYTF.

This clone was found a few times. The chain employs TRBV30 and TRBJ1-2, with 9 bases fitting TRBD1. Germline trimming cut 4 bases from V and 2 bases from J; bases unmatched to any gene: 2. CDR1 is GTSNPN, CDR2 SVGIG, per germline (reference sequence). The CDR3 extends over 13 amino acids. CDR3 residues: CAWIGQGNYGYTF. CDR3 in DNA: TGTGCCTGGATAGGACAGGGGAACTATGGCTACACCTTC.

The chain carries TRBV7-9 and TRBJ1-3; D gene ambiguous. The CDR3 has 13 residues. Between the trimmed V and J ends, which lost 4 bases and 0 bases, there was a span of 4 bases. Germline assignment: CDR1 SEHNR and CDR2 FQNEAQ (reference sequence). In nucleotides, the CDR3 is TGTGCCAGCAGCTCGAACTCTGGAAACACCATATATTTT. Translated, it gives CASSSNSGNTIYF. Full variable domain (outside the CDR3, taken from reference TRBV7-9 and TRBJ1-3): DTGVSQNPRHKITKRGQNVTFRCDPISEHNRLYWYRQTLGQGPEFLTYFQNEAQLEKSRLLSDRFSAERPKGSFSTLEIQRTEQGDSAMYLCASSSNSGNTIYFGEGSWLTVV.

V gene TRBV28 combines with J gene TRBJ1-2; 9 nucleotides line up with TRBD1. The CDR3 covers 15 residues. Germline values: CDR1 MDHEN, CDR2 SYDVKM. J was trimmed by 6 bases and V by 6 bases; bases with no gene match: 11. The CDR3 region has the DNA TGTGCCAGCAGAGGTAGTACAGGGGGCGCCGATGGCTACACCTTC. Protein: CASRGSTGGADGYTF.

The chain recombines TRBV5-1 with TRBJ2-1; the match to TRBD1 covers 9 bases. This CDR3 has 14 amino acids. V gave up 2 bases and J gave up 8 bases; unmatched junction bases: 5. Germline assignment: CDR1 SGHRS and CDR2 YFSETQ. CDR3 region: CASSFLQGADEQFF. The CDR3 bases are TGCGCCAGCAGCTTTCTACAGGGGGCGGATGAGCAGTTCTTC.

This clone was seen just once. V usage is TRBV15 and J usage is TRBJ1-4, with D possibly matching TRBD1 (5 bases). Germline V gene sequence: CDR1 LNHNV, CDR2 YYDKDF (reference sequence). Trimming cost V 1 base and J 5 bases, with 11 bases left between them. CDR3 length equals 15 residues. The CDR3 bases are TGTGCCACCAGCAGAGGGGGTGAGGGGAATGAAAAACTGTTTTTT. Amino acid sequence: CATSRGGEGNEKLFF.

V gene TRBV12-3 or TRBV12-4 combines with J gene TRBJ1-5, with D uncertain. The CDR3 totals 12 residues. V was pared by 5 bases and J by 5 bases, with 7 bases between. The DNA for the CDR3 is TGTGCCAGCAGTCTCCGGGATCAGCCCCAGCATTTT. Translating it yields CASSLRDQPQHF.

The gene calls are TRBV19 and TRBJ2-1; a weak D match, TRBD1 (6 bases). V was cut by 7 bases and J by 0 bases, with 10 bases left in between. This CDR3 contains 14 residues. CDR1 is LNHDA, CDR2 SQIVND, per germline (reference sequence). The CDR3 region is CASTRGSSYNEQFF. DNA for the CDR3: TGTGCCAGTACCAGGGGCAGCTCCTACAATGAGCAGTTCTTC.

The chain recombines TRBV14 with TRBJ1-2; 9 bases line up with TRBD1. There are 14 residues in the CDR3. The J segment lost 7 bases and the V segment lost 4 bases, leaving 7 bases of the junction unmatched. Germline CDR1 SGHDN, CDR2 FVKESK. Here the CDR3 DNA reads TGTGCCAGCAGCCTTTTTACAGGGGGCAGTGGCTACACCTTC. Its translation: CASSLFTGGSGYTF.

This chain uses TRBV14 with TRBJ1-3; a possible D gene is TRBD1 (5 bases). Trimming cost V 3 bases and J 4 bases, with 13 bases left between them. Germline values: CDR1 SGHDN, CDR2 FVKESK. This CDR3 comprises 15 residues. CDR3 amino acids: CASSQGLSPGNTIYF. DNA of the CDR3: TGTGCCAGCAGCCAGGGGCTTAGCCCGGGAAACACCATATATTTT.

CDR3 DNA sequence: TGTGCCAGCAGCCAAGAATTAGGGTCCGGGGATGAAAAACTGTTTTTT. This translates into CASSQELGSGDEKLFF. The rearrangement joins TRBV4-2 to TRBJ1-4; D gene uncertain. CDR1 is LGHNA, CDR2 YNFKEQ, per germline. The CDR3 covers 16 residues. V was trimmed by 0 bases and J by 6 bases, leaving 14 bases between them.

V gene TRBV27 combines with J gene TRBJ2-3; the match to TRBD1 covers 7 bases. Germline CDR1 MNHEY, CDR2 SMNVEV (reference sequence). J gave up 6 bases and V 5 bases, and 8 bases lay outside the gene matches. The length of the CDR3 is 14 residues. The CDR3: CASSRTGMGDTQYF. Here the CDR3 DNA reads TGTGCCAGCAGTCGGACAGGCATGGGGGATACGCAGTATTTT.

In its sample, this clone ranks as large. V and J are TRBV18 and TRBJ1-2; D is unclear. Trimming shortened V by 0 bases and J by 3 bases, and 5 bases separated the two germline ends. Per germline, CDR1 KGHSH and CDR2 LQKENI. There are 13 residues in the CDR3. CDR3 DNA sequence: TGTGCCAGCTCACCACCGGGTCACTATGGCTACACCTTC. This gives the protein CASSPPGHYGYTF.

The chain employs TRBV9 and TRBJ2-3; the D gene is possibly TRBD2 (5 bases). V was pared by 0 bases and J by 8 bases, with 16 bases between. CDR1 is SGDLS, CDR2 YYNGEE, per germline. This CDR3 region has 15 residues. As DNA, the CDR3 is TGTGCCAGCAGCGTAGGCACTAGTGGCTCGGGTACGCAGTATTTT. Translated: CASSVGTSGSGTQYF.